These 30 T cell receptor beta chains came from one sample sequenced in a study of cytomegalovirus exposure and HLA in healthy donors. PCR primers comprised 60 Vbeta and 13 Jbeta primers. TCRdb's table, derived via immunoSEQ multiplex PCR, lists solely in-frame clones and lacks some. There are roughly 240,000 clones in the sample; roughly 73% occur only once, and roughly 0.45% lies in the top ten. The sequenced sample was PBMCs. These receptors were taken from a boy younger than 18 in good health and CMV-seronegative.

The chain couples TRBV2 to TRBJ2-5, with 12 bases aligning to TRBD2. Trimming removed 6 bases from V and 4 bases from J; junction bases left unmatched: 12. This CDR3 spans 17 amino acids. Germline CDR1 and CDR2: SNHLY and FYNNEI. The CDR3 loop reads CASREGLTLAGGETQYF. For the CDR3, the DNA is TGTGCCAGCAGGGAGGGCCTGACACTAGCGGGAGGAGAGACCCAGTACTTC. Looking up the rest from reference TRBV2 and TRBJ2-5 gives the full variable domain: EPEVTQTPSHQVTQMGQEVILRCVPISNHLYFYWYRQILGQKVEFLVSFYNNEISEKSEIFDDQFSVERPDGSNFTLKIRSTKLEDSAMYFCASREGLTLAGGETQYFGPGTRLLVL.

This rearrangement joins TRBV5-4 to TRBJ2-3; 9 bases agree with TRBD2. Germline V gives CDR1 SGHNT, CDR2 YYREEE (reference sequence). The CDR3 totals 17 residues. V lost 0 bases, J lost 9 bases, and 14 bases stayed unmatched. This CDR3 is CASSLAGTPGLARTQYF. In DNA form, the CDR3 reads TGTGCCAGCAGCTTGGCCGGGACGCCGGGACTAGCCCGGACGCAGTATTTT.

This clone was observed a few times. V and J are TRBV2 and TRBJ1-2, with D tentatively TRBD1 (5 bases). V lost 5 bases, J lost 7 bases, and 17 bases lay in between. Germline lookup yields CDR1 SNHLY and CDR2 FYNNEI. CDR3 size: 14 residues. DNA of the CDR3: TGTGCCAGCAGTCTGGACACTGCCGTTTCTGGCTACACCTTC. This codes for CASSLDTAVSGYTF.

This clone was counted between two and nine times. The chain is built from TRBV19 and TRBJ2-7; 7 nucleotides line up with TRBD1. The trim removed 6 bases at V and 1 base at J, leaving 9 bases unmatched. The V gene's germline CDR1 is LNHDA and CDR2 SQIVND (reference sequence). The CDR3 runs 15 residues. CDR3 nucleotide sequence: TGTGCCAGTAGCCTACAGGGGAGATCGTCCTACGAGCAGTACTTC. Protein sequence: CASSLQGRSSYEQYF.

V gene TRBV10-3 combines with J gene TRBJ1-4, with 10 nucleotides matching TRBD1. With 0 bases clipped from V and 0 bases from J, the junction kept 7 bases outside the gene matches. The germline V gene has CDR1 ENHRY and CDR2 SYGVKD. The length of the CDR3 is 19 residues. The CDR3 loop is CAISESTGGYPSTNEKLFF. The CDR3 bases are TGTGCCATCAGTGAGTCGACAGGGGGCTACCCCTCAACTAATGAAAAACTGTTTTTT.

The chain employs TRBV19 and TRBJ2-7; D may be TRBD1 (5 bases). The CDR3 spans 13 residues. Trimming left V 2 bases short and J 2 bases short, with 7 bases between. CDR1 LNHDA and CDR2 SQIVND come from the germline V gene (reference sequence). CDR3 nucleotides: TGTGCCAGTAGTATAACAGGACCCTACGAGCAGTACTTC. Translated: CASSITGPYEQYF.

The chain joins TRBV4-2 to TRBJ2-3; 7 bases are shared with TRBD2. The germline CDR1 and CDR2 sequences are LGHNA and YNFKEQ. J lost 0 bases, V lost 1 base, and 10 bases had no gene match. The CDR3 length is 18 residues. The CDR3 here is CASSQVTASGPSTDTQYF. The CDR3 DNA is TGTGCCAGCAGCCAAGTCACCGCTAGCGGCCCTAGCACAGATACGCAGTATTTT.

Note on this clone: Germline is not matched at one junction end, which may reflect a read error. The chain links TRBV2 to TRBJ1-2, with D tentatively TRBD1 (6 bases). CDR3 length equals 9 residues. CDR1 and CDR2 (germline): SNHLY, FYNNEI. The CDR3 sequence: CASHGGRSF. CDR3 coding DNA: TGTGCCAGCCATGGGGGCAGGTCCTTC.

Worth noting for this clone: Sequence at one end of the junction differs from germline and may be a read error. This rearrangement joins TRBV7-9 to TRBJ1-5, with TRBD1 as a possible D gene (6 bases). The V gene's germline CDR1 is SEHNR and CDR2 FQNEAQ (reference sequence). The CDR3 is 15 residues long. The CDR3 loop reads CSSSPGTPSNQPQHF. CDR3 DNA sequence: TGTTCCAGCAGCCCCGGGACACCCAGCAATCAGCCCCAGCATTTT.

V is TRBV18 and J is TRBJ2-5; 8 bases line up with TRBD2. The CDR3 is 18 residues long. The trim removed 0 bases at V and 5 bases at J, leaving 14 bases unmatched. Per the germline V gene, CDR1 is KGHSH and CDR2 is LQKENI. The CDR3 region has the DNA TGTGCCAGCTCACCACCGGGTCCGTCGGGAGGGCCGGGGGAGACCCAGTACTTC. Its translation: CASSPPGPSGGPGETQYF.

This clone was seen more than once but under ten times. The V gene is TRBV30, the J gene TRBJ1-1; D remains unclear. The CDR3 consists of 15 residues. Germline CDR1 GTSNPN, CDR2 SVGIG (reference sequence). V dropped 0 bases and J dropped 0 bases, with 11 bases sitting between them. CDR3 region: CAWSVHRYLNTEAFF. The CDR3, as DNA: TGTGCCTGGAGTGTGCACAGATACTTGAACACTGAAGCTTTCTTT.

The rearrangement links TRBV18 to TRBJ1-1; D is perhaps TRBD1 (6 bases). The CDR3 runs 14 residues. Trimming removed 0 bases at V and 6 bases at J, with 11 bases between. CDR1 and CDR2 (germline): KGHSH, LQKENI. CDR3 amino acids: CASSPPGRGAEAFF. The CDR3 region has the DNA TGTGCCAGCTCACCACCAGGCAGGGGTGCTGAAGCTTTCTTT.

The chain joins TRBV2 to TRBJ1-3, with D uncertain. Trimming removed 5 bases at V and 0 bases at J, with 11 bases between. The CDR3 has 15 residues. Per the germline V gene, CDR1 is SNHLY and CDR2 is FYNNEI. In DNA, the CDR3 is TGTGCCAGCAGTTACGAGGTCCCCTCTGGAAACACCATATATTTT. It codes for CASSYEVPSGNTIYF.

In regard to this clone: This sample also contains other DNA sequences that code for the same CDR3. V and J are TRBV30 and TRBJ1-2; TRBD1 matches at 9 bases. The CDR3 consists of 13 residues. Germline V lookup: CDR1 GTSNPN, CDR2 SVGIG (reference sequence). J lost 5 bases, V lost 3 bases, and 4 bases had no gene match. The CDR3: CAWSADRGYGYTF. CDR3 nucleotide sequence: TGTGCCTGGAGCGCGGACAGGGGTTATGGCTACACCTTC.

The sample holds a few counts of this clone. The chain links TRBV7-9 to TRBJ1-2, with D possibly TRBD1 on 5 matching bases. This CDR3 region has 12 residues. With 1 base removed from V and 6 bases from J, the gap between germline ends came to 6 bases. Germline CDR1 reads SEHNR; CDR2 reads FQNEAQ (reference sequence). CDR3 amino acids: CASSLGQNGYTF. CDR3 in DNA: TGTGCCAGCAGCTTAGGACAGAATGGCTACACCTTC.

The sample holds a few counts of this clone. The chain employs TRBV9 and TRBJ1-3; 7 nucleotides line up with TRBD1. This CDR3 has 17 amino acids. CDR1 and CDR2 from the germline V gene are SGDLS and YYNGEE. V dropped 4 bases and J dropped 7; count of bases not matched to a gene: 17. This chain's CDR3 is CASSLLGGTAVGNTIYF. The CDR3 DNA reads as TGTGCCAGCAGCCTCCTTGGGGGGACAGCCGTGGGGAACACCATATATTTT. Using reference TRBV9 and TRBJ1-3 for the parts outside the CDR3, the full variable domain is DSGVTQTPKHLITATGQRVTLRCSPRSGDLSVYWYQQSLDQGLQFLIQYYNGEERAKGNILERFSAQQFPDLHSELNLSSLELGDSALYFCASSLLGGTAVGNTIYFGEGSWLTVV.

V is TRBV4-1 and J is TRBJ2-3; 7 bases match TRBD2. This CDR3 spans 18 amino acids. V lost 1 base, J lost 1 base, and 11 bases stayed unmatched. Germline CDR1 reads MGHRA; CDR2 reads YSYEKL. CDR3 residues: CASSQAPLLSGGTDTQYF. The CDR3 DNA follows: TGCGCCAGCAGCCAAGCCCCCTTGCTAAGCGGGGGCACAGATACGCAGTATTTT.

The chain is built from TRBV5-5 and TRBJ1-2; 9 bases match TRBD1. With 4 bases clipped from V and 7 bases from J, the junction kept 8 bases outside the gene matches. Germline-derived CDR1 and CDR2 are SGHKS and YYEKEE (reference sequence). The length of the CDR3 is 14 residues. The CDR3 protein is CASSPGQGGVGYTF. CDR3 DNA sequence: TGTGCCAGCAGCCCGGGACAGGGTGGGGTTGGCTACACCTTC.

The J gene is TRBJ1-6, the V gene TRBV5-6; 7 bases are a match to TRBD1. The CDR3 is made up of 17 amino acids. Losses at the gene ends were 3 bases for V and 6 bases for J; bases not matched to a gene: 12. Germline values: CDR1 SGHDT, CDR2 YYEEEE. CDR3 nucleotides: TGTGCCAGCAGCTCTCTGGCGACAGGGTACCGTAATTCACCCCTCCACTTT. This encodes CASSSLATGYRNSPLHF.

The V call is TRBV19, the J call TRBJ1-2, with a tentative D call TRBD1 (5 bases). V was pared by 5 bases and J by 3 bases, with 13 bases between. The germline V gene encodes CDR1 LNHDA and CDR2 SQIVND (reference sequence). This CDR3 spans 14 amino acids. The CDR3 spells CASSVYPRDYGYTF. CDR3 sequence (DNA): TGTGCCAGTAGTGTCTACCCCAGGGACTATGGCTACACCTTC.

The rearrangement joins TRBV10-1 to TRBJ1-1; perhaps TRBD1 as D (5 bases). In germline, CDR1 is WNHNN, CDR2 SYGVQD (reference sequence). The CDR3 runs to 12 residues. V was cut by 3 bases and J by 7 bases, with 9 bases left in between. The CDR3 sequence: CASSDQGLEAFF. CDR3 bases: TGCGCCAGCAGTGATCAGGGCCTTGAAGCTTTCTTT.

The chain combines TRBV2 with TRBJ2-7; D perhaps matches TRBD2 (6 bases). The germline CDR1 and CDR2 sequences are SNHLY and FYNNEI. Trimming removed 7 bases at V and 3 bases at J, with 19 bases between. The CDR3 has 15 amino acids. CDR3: CASKRAGSTFYEQYF. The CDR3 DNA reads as TGTGCCAGCAAGAGGGCGGGGTCGACCTTCTACGAGCAGTACTTC.

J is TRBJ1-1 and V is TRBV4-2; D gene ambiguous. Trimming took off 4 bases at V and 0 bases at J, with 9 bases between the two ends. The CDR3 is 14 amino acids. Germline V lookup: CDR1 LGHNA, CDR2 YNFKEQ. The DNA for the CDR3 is TGTGCCAGCAGCCCCTGGGAGGTGAACACTGAAGCTTTCTTT. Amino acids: CASSPWEVNTEAFF.

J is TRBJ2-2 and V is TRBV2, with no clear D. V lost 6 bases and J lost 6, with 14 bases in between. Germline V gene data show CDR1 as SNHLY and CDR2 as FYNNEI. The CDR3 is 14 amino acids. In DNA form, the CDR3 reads TGTGCCAGCAGGAGCGATTCTCCTTCCGGGGAGCTGTTTTTT. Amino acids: CASRSDSPSGELFF.

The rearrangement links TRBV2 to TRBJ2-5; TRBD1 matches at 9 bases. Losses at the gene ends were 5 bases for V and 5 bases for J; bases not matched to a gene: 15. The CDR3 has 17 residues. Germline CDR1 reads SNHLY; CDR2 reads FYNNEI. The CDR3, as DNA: TGTGCCAGCAGTCCCAACCTCCCGGGACAGGGCCCCGAGACCCAGTACTTC. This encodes CASSPNLPGQGPETQYF.

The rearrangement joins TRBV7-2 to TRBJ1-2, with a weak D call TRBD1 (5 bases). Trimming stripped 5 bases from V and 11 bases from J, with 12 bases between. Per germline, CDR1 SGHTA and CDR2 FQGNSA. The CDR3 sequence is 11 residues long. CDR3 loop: CASSPAGQYTF. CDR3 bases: TGTGCCAGCAGCCCAGCAGGGCAATACACCTTC. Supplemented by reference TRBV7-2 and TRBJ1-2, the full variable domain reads GAGVSQSPSNKVTEKGKDVELRCDPISGHTALYWYRQSLGQGLEFLIYFQGNSAPDKSGLPSDRFSAERTGGSVSTLTIQRTQQEDSAVYLCASSPAGQYTFGSGTRLTVV.

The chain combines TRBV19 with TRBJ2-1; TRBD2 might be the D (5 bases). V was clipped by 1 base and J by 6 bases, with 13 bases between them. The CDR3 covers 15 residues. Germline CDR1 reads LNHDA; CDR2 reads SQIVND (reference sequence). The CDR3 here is CASSIGGWEFNEQFF. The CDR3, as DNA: TGTGCCAGTAGTATAGGTGGGTGGGAGTTCAATGAGCAGTTCTTC.

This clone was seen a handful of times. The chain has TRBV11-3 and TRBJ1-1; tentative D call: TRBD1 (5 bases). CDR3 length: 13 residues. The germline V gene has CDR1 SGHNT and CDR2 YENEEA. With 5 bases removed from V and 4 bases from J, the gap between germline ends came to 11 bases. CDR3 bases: TGTGCCAGCAGCCCCGGGGGTTTCACTGAAGCTTTCTTT. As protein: CASSPGGFTEAFF.

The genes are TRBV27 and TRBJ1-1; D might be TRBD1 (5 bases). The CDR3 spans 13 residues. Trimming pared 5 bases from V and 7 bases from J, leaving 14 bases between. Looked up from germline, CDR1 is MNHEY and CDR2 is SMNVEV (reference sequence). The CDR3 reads CASSGLSGIEAFF. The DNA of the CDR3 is TGTGCCAGCAGTGGCCTATCAGGGATTGAAGCTTTCTTT.

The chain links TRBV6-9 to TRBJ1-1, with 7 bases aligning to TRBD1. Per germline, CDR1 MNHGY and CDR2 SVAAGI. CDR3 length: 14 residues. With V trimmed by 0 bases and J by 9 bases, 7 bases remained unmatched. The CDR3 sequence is CASSYSQGGDQAFF. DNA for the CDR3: TGTGCCAGCAGTTATTCTCAGGGGGGAGATCAAGCTTTCTTT.